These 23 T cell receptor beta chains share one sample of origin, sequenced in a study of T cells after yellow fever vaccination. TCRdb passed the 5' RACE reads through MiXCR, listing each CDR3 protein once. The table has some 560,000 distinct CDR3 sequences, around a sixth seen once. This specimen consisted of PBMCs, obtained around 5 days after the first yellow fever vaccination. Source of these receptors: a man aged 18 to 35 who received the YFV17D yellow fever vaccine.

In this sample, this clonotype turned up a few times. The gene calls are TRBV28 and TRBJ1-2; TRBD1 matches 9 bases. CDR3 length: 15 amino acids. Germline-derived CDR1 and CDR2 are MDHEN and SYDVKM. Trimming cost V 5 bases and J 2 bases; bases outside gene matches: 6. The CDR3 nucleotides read TGTGCCAGCAGTGTGCCCGGGACAGGGAACTATGGCTACACCTTC. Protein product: CASSVPGTGNYGYTF.

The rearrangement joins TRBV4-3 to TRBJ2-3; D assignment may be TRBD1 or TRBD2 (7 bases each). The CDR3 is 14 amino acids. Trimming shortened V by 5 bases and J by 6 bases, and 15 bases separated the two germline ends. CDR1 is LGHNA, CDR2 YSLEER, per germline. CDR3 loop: CASSSQGGRDTQYF. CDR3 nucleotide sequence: TGCGCCAGCAGCTCCCAGGGGGGGAGGGATACGCAGTATTTT.

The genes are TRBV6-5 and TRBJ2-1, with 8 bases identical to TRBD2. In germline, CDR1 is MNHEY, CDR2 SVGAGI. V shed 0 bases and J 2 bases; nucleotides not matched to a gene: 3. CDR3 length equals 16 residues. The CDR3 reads CASSYSSGGPYNEQFF. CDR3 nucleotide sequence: TGTGCCAGCAGTTACTCGAGCGGGGGACCCTACAATGAGCAGTTCTTC.

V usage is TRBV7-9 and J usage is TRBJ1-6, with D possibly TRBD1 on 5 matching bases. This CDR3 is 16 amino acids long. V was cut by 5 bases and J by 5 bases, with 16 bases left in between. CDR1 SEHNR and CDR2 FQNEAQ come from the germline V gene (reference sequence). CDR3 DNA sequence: TGTGCCAGCAGCCCAACTCCCGGACAAGATAATTCACCCCTCCACTTT. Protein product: CASSPTPGQDNSPLHF.

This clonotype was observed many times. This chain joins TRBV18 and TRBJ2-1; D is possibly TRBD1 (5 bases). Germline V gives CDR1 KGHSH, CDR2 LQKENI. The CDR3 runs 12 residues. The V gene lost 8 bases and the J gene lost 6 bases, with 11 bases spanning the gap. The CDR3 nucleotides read TGTGCCAGCAGCCCGCAGGGCAATGAGCAGTTCTTC. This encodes CASSPQGNEQFF.

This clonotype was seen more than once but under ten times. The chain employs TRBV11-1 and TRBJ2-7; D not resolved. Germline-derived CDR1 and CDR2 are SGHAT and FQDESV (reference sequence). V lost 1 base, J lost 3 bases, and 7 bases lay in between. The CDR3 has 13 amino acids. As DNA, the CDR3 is TGTGCCAGCAGCTTAGTCGAGAACTACGAGCAGTACTTC. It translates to CASSLVENYEQYF. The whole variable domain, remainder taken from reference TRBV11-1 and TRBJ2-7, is EAEVAQSPRYKITEKSQAVAFWCDPISGHATLYWYRQILGQGPELLVQFQDESVVDDSQLPKDRFSAERLKGVDSTLKIQPAELGDSAMYLCASSLVENYEQYFGPGTRLTVT.

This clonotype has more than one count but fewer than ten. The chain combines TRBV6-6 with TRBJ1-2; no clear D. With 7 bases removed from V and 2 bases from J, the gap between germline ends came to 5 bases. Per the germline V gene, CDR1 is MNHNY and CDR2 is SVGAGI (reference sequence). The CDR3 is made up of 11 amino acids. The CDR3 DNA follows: TGTGCCAGCACGCCAAACTATGGCTACACCTTC. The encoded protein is CASTPNYGYTF.

CDR3 DNA: TGCGCCAGCAGCCAACTCCCTAGCGGGGCGAGCACAGATACGCAGTATTTT. Protein product: CASSQLPSGASTDTQYF. The chain carries TRBV4-3 and TRBJ2-3; TRBD2 aligns across 9 bases. Germline V gives CDR1 LGHNA, CDR2 YSLEER. Unmatched junction bases numbered 6, after V lost 2 bases and J lost 0 bases. The CDR3 contains 17 residues.

CDR3 sequence (DNA): TGCAGTGCTAGTGAGATGAAGGGGGACACTGAAGCTTTCTTT. Its protein product is CSASEMKGDTEAFF. V usage is TRBV20-1 and J usage is TRBJ1-1, with D possibly matching TRBD1 (6 bases). V was clipped by 3 bases and J by 3 bases, with 14 bases between them. The CDR3 covers 14 residues. Germline-derived CDR1 and CDR2 are DFQATT and SNEGSKA (reference sequence).

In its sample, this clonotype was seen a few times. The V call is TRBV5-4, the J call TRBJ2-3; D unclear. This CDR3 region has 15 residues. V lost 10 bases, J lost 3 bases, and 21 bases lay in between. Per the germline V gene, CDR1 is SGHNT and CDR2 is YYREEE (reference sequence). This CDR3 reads CAASPGVLRTDTQYF. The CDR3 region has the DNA TGTGCCGCCTCCCCTGGGGTTCTACGGACAGATACGCAGTATTTT.

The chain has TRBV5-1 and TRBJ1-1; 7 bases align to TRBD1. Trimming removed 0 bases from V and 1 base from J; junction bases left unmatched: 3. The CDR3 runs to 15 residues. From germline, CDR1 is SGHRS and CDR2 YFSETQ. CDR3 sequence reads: CASSLEGTENTEAFF. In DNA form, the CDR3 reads TGCGCCAGCAGCTTGGAAGGGACAGAGAACACTGAAGCTTTCTTT.

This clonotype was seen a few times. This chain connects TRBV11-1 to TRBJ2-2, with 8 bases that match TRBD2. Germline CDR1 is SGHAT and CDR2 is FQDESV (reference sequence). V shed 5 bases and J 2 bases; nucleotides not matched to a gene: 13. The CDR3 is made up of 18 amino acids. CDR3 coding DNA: TGTGCCAGCAGCCGTATAGCGGGGAGGAATTTAAACACCGGGGAGCTGTTTTTT. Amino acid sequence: CASSRIAGRNLNTGELFF. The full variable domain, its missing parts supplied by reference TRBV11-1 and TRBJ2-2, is EAEVAQSPRYKITEKSQAVAFWCDPISGHATLYWYRQILGQGPELLVQFQDESVVDDSQLPKDRFSAERLKGVDSTLKIQPAELGDSAMYLCASSRIAGRNLNTGELFFGEGSRLTVL.

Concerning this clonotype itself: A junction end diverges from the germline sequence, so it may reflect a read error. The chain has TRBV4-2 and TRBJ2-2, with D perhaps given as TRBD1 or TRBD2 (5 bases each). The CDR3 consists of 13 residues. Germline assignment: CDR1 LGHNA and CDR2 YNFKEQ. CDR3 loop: CASSLGTAGELIF. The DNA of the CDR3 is TGTGCCAGCAGCCTCGGGACGGCCGGGGAGCTGATTTTT.

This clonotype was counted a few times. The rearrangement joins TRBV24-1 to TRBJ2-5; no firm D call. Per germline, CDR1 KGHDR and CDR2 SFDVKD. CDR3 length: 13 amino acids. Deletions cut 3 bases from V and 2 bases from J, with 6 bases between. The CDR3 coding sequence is TGTGCCACCAGTGATGTGGCGCAAGAGACCCAGTACTTC. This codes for CATSDVAQETQYF.

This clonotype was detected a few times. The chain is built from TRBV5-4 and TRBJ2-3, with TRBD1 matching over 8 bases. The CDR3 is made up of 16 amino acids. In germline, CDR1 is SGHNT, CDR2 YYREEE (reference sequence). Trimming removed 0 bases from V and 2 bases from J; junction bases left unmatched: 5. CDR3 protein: CASSLGDRGHTDTQYF. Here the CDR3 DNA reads TGTGCCAGCAGCTTGGGCGACAGGGGTCACACAGATACGCAGTATTTT. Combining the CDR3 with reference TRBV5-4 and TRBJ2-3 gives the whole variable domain ETGVTQSPTHLIKTRGQQVTLRCSSQSGHNTVSWYQQALGQGPQFIFQYYREEENGRGNFPPRFSGLQFPNYSSELNVNALELDDSALYLCASSLGDRGHTDTQYFGPGTRLTVL.

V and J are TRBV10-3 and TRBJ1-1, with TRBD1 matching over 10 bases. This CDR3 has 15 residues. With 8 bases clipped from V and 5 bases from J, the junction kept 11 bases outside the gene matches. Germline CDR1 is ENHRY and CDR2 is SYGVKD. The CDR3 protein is CAILKRQGAWTEAFF. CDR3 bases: TGTGCCATCCTCAAGCGACAGGGGGCTTGGACTGAAGCTTTCTTT.

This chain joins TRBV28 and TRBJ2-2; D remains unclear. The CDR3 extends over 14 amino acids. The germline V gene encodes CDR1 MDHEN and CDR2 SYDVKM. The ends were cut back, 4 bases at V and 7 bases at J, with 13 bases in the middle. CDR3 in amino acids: CASSYPTAIGELFF. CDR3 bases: TGTGCCAGCAGTTACCCCACAGCAATCGGGGAGCTGTTTTTT.

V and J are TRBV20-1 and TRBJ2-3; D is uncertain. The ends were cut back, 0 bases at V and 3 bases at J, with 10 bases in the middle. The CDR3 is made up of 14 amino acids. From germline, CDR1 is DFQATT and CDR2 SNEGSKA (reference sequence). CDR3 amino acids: CSARDRTLTDTQYF. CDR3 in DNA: TGCAGTGCTAGAGATCGGACCCTTACAGATACGCAGTATTTT.

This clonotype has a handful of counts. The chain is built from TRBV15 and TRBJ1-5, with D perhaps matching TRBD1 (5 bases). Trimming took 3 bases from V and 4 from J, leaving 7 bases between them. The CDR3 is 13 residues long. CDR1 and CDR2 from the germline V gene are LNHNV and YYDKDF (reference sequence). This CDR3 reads CATSSPGNQPQHF. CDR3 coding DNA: TGTGCCACCAGCAGCCCAGGGAATCAGCCCCAGCATTTT.

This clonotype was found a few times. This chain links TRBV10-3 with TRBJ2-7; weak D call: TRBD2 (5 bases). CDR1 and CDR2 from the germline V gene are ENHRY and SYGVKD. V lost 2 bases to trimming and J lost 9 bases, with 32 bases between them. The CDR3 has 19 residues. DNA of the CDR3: TGTGCCATCAGTGAGAGAGCCGCGGCTAGCCACTCTTTGTATGGCGGGCAGTACGTC. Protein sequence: CAISERAAASHSLYGGQYV.

The CDR3 nucleotides read TGTGCCAGCAGCCAAGTCTTAGGGAATGAGCAGTTCTTC. As protein: CASSQVLGNEQFF. The chain combines TRBV4-2 with TRBJ2-1; D not certain. V lost 1 base to trimming and J lost 7 bases, with 8 bases between them. The CDR3 consists of 13 residues. CDR1 and CDR2 from the germline V gene are LGHNA and YNFKEQ.

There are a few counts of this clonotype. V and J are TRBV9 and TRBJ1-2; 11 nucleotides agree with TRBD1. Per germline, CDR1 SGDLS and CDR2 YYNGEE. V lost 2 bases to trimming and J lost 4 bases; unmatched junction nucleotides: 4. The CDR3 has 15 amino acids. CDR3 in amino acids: CASSVAGTGGYGYTF. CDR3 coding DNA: TGTGCCAGCAGCGTCGCCGGGACAGGGGGCTATGGCTACACCTTC.

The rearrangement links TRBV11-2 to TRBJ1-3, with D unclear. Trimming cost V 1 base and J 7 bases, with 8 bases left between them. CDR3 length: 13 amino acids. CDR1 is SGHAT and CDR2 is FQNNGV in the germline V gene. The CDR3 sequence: CASSLGLQNTIYF. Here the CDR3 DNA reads TGTGCCAGCAGCTTAGGACTGCAGAACACCATATATTTT.